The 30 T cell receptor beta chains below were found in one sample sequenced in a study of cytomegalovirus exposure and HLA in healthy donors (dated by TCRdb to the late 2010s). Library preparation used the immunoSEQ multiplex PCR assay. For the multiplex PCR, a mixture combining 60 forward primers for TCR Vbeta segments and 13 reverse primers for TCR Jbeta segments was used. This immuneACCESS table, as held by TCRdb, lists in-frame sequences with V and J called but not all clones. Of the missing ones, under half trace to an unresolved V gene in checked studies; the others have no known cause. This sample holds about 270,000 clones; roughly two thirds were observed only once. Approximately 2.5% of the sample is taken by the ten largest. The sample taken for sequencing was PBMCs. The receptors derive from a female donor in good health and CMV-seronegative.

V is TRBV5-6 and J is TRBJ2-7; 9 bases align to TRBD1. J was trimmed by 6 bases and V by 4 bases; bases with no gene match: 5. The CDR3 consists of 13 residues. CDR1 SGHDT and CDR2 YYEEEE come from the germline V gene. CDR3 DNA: TGTGCCAGCAGCCCTGGGACAGGGCGCGAGCAGTACTTC. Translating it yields CASSPGTGREQYF.

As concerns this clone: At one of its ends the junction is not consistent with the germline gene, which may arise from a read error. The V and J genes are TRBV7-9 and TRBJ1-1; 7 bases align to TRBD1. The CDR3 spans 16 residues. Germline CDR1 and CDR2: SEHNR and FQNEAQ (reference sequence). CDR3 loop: CSSSSPLTGLSTEAFF. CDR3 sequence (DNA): TGTTCCAGCAGCTCCCCTTTGACAGGGTTGAGCACTGAAGCTTTCTTT.

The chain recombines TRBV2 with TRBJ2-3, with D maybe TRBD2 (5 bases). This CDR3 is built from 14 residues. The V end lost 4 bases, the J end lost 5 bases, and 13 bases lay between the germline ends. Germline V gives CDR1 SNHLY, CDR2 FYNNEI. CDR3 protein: CASSGPDEGDTQYF. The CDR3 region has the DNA TGTGCCAGCAGTGGCCCAGACGAGGGAGATACGCAGTATTTT. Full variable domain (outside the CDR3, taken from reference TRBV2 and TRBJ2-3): EPEVTQTPSHQVTQMGQEVILRCVPISNHLYFYWYRQILGQKVEFLVSFYNNEISEKSEIFDDQFSVERPDGSNFTLKIRSTKLEDSAMYFCASSGPDEGDTQYFGPGTRLTVL.

CDR3 region: CASSKTGASTDTQYF. For the CDR3, the DNA is TGTGCCAGCAGTAAGACTGGAGCTAGCACAGATACGCAGTATTTT. The V call is TRBV11-2, the J call TRBJ2-3; no clear D gene. The germline V and J ends were trimmed by 6 bases and 0 bases, with 13 bases remaining between them. CDR1 SGHAT and CDR2 FQNNGV come from the germline V gene. CDR3 size: 15 residues.

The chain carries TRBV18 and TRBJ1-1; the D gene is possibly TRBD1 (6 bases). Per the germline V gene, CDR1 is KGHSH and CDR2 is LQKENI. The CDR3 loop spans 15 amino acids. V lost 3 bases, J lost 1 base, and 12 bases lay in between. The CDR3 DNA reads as TGTGCCAGCTCACCTCTGGACAGTGCGAACACTGAAGCTTTCTTT. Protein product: CASSPLDSANTEAFF.

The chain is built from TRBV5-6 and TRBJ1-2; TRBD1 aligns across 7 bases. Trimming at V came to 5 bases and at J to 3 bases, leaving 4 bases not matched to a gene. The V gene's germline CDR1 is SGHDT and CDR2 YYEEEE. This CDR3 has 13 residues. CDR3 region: CASRPGTDYGYTF. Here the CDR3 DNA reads TGTGCCAGCAGACCCGGGACAGACTATGGCTACACCTTC.

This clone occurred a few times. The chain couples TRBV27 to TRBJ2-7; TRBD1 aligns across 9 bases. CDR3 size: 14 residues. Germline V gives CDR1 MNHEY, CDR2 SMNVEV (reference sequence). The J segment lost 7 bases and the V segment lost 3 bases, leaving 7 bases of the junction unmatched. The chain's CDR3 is CASSFSDRGLEQYF. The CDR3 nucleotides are TGTGCCAGCAGTTTTTCGGACAGGGGCCTGGAGCAGTACTTC.

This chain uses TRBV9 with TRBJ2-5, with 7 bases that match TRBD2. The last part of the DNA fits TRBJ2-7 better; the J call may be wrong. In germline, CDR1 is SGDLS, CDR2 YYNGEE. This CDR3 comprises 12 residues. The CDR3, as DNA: TGTGCCAGCAGCTACGGACTAGACGAGCAGTACTTC. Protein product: CASSYGLDEQYF.

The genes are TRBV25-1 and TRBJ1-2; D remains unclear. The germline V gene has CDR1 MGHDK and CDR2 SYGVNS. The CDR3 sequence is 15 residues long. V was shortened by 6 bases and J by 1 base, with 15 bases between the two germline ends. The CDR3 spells CASRATGKVNYGYTF. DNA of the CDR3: TGTGCCAGCAGAGCCACCGGGAAGGTTAACTATGGCTACACCTTC.

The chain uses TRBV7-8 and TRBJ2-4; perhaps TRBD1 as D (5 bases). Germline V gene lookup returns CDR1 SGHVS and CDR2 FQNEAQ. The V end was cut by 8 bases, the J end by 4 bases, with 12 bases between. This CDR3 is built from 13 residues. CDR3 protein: CASRHQGKNIQYF. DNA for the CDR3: TGTGCCAGCCGTCATCAGGGAAAAAACATTCAGTACTTC.

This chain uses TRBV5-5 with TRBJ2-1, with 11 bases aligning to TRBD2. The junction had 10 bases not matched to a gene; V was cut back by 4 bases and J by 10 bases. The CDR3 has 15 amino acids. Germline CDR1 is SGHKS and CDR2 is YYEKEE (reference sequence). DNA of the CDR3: TGTGCCAGCAGCCGGCAACTAGCGGGAGTACAGGAGCAGTTCTTC. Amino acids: CASSRQLAGVQEQFF.

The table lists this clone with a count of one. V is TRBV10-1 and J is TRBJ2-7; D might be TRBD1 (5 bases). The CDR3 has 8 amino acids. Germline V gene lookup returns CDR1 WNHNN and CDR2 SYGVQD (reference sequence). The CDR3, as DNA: TGCGCCAGCCTAGGGGAACTGGTC. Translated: CASLGELV.

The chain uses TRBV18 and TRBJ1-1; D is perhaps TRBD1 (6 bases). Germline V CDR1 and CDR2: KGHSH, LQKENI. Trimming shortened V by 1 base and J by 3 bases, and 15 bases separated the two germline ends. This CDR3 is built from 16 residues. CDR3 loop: CASSPLGPKGDTEAFF. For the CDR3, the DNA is TGTGCCAGCTCACCACTTGGCCCGAAGGGGGACACTGAAGCTTTCTTT.

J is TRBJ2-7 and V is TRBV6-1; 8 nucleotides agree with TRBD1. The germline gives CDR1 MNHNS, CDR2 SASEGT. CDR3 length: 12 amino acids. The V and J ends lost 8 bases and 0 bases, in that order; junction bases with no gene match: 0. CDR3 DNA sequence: TGTGCCAGCGACAGGGGCTCCTACGAGCAGTACTTC. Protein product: CASDRGSYEQYF.

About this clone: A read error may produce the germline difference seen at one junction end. CDR3 sequence (DNA): TGTGCTAGCACCAAGAGTAGGGCCGGGCAGGGGGGAATTTGGGATACGCAGTATTTT. Protein sequence: CASTKSRAGQGGIWDTQYF. This sequence joins TRBV7-7 and TRBJ2-3, with D perhaps TRBD1 (7 bases). This CDR3 is 19 amino acids long. The germline V gene encodes CDR1 SSHAT and CDR2 FNYEAQ (reference sequence).

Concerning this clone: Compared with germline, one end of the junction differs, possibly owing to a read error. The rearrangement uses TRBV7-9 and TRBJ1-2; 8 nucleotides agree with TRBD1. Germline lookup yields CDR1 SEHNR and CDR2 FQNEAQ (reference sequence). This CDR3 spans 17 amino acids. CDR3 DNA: TGTTCCAGCAGCTGGGACCATAGGACAGGGAGACCTCATGGCTACACCTTC. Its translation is CSSSWDHRTGRPHGYTF.

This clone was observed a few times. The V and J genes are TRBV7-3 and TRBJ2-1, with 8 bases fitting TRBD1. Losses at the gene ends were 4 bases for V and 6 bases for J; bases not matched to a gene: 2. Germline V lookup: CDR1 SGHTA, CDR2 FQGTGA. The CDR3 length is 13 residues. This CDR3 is CASSSTGGNEQFF. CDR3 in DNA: TGTGCCAGCAGCTCCACAGGGGGCAATGAGCAGTTCTTC.

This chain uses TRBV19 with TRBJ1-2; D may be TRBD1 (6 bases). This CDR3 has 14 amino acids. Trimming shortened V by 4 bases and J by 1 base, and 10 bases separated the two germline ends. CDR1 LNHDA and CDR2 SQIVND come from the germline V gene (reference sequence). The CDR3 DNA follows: TGTGCCAGTAGTACGGCCAGGGGTAACTATGGCTACACCTTC. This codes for CASSTARGNYGYTF.

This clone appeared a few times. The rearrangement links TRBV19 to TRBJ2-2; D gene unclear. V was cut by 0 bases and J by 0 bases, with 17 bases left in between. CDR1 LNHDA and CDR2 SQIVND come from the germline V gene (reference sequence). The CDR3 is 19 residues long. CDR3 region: CASSIDARLLIPNTGELFF. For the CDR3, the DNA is TGTGCCAGTAGTATAGATGCCAGACTGCTAATCCCGAACACCGGGGAGCTGTTTTTT.

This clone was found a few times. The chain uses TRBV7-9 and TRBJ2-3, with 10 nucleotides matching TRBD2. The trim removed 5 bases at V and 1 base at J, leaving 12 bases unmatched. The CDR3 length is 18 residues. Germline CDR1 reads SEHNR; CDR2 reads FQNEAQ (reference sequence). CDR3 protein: CASSLPRLTSGGTDTQYF. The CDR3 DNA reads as TGTGCCAGCAGCCTACCCCGTTTAACTAGCGGGGGCACAGATACGCAGTATTTT. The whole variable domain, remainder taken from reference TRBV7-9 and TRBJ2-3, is DTGVSQNPRHKITKRGQNVTFRCDPISEHNRLYWYRQTLGQGPEFLTYFQNEAQLEKSRLLSDRFSAERPKGSFSTLEIQRTEQGDSAMYLCASSLPRLTSGGTDTQYFGPGTRLTVL.

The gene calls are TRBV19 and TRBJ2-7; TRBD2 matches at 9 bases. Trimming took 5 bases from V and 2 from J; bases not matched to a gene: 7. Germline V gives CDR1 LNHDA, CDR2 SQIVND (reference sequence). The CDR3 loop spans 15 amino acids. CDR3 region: CASSVSGGFTYEQYF. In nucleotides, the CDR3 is TGTGCCAGTAGTGTTAGCGGGGGTTTTACCTACGAGCAGTACTTC.

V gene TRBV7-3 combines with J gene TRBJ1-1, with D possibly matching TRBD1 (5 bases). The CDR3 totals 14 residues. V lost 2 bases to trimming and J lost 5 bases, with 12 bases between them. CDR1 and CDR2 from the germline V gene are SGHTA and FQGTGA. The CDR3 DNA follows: TGTGCCAGCAGCTTACAGGGTGTGAGGACTGAAGCTTTCTTT. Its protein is CASSLQGVRTEAFF.

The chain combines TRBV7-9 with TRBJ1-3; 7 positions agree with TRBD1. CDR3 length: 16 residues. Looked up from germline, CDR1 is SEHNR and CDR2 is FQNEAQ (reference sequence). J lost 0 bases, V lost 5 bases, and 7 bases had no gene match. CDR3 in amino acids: CASSRPTGNSGNTIYF. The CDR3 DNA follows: TGTGCCAGCAGCCGGCCGACAGGGAACTCTGGAAACACCATATATTTT.

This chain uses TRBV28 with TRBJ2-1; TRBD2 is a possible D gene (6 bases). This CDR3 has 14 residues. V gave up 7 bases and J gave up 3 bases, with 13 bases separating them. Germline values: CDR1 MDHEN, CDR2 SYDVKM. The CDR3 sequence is CASMEGRLYNEQFF. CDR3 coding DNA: TGTGCCAGCATGGAGGGGCGGCTCTACAATGAGCAGTTCTTC.

In DNA form, the CDR3 reads TGTGCCAGCAGTTTAACTAGCGGTTTTGCCGGGGAGCTGTTTTTT. Its translation: CASSLTSGFAGELFF. The chain carries TRBV27 and TRBJ2-2, with 8 bases matching TRBD2. The CDR3 has 15 amino acids. The germline CDR1 and CDR2 sequences are MNHEY and SMNVEV (reference sequence). V shed 2 bases and J 6 bases; nucleotides not matched to a gene: 5.

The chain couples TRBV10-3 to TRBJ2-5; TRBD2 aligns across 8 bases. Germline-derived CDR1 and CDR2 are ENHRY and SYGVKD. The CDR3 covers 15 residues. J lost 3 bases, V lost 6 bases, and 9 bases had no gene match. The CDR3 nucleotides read TGTGCCATCAGCAATCTAGCGGGTATTAAAGAGACCCAGTACTTC. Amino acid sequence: CAISNLAGIKETQYF.

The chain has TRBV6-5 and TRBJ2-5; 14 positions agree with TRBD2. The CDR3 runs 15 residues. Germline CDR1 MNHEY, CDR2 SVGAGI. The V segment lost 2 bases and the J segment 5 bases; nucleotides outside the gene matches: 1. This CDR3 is CASSYRTSGRETQYF. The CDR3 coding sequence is TGTGCCAGCAGTTACCGGACTAGCGGGAGGGAGACCCAGTACTTC.

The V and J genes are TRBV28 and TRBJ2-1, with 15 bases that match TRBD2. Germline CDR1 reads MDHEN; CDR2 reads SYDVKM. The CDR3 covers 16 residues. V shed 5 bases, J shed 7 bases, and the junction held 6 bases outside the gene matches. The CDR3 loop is CASSPPGTSGRNEQFF. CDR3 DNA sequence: TGTGCCAGCAGTCCGCCCGGGACTAGCGGGAGGAATGAGCAGTTCTTC.

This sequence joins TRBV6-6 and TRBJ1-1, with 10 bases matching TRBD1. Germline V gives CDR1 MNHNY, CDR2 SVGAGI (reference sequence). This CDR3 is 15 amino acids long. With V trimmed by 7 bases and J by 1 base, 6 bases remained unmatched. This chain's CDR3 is CASKRGQGTNTEAFF. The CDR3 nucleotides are TGTGCCAGCAAGCGGGGACAGGGGACGAACACTGAAGCTTTCTTT.

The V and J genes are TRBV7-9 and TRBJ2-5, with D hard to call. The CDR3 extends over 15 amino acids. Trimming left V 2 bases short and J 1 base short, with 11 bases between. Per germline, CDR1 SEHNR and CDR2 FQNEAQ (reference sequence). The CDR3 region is CASSLWQALQETQYF. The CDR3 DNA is TGTGCCAGCAGCTTATGGCAGGCCCTCCAAGAGACCCAGTACTTC.